Below, one T cell receptor (beta chain) is given with its context. V lost 0 bases to trimming and J lost 0 bases; unmatched junction nucleotides: 7. The CDR3 extends over 17 amino acids. CDR1 and CDR2 from the germline V gene are MRHNA and SNTAGT. This sample is drawn from a study of graft-versus-host responses after intestinal transplantation. Some clones are missing from TCRdb's copy, which holds only in-frame ones; the method was immunoSEQ multiplex PCR. The table records roughly 56,000 clones, more than 75% of them present only once. The TCR comes from a human patient who received an intestinal transplant, so some T cells may come from the graft donor. The sequences come from PBMCs, collected roughly 120 days after intestinal transplantation. This chain uses TRBV6-4 with TRBJ1-2, with TRBD1 identical over 7 bases. The CDR3 DNA follows: TGTGCCAGCAGTGACTCGGACAGCGGGACAGCTAACTATGGCTACACCTTC. This sequence encodes CASSDSDSGTANYGYTF.